This T cell receptor beta chain is drawn from a study of blood T cell repertoires in COVID-19. Across the whole study: Some COVID-19 samples were acute and others convalescent; all came from the United States, Italy and Spain. T cells, B-cell-depleted T cells, or PBMCs supplied cDNA or gDNA.

Per the authors' pipeline: Quantification of nucleated cells was approximated via reference gene primer amplification. Some clones are missing from TCRdb's copy, which holds only in-frame ones; the method was immunoSEQ multiplex PCR. The V and J calls and clone size are taken from that table; D and trimming were inferred from the DNA. This repertoire shows approximately 120,000 clones, approximately 87% found once; its top ten account for 15% to 20%. This CDR3 spans 15 amino acids. V shed 6 bases, J shed 9 bases, and the junction held 9 bases outside the gene matches. CDR1 and CDR2 (germline): ENHRY, SYGVKD.

The clonotype originates from a woman aged 55-70 years with acute or convalescent COVID-19. V usage is TRBV10-3 and J usage is TRBJ2-4; 12 bases agree with TRBD1. Sequencing was done on a sample of peripheral blood. The CDR3 sequence: CAIRDRDRGLGIQYF. The CDR3 DNA sequence: TGTGCCATCAGGGACCGGGACAGGGGGCTCGGCATTCAGTACTTC.